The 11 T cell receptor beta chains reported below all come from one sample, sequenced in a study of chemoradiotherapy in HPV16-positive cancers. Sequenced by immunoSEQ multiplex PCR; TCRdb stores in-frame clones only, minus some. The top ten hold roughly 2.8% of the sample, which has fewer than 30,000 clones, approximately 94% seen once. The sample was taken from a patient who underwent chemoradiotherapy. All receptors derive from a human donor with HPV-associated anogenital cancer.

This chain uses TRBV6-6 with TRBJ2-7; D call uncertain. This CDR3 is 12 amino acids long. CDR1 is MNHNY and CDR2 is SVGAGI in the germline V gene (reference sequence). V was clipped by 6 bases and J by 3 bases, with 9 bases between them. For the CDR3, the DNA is TGTGCCAGCAGCCTAAACAGCTACGAGCAGTACTTC. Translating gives CASSLNSYEQYF.

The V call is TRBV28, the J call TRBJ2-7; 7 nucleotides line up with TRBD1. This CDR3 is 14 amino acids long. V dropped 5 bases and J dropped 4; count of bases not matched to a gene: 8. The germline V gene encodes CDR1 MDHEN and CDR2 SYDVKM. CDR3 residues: CASSRDRVRYEQYF. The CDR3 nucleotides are TGTGCCAGCAGTCGAGACAGGGTGCGATACGAGCAGTACTTC.

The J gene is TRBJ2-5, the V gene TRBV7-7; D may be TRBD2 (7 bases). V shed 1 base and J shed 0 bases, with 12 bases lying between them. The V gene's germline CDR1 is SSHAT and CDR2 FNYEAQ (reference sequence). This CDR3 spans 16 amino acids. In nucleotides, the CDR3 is TGTGCCAGCAGCTTAGGAGGGGGGGTCCACCAAGAGACCCAGTACTTC. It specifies CASSLGGGVHQETQYF.

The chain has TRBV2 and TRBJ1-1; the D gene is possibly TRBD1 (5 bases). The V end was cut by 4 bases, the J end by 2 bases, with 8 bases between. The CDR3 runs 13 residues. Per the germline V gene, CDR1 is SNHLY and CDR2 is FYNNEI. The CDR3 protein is CASSAQGNTEAFF. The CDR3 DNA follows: TGTGCCAGCAGTGCTCAGGGCAACACTGAAGCTTTCTTT.

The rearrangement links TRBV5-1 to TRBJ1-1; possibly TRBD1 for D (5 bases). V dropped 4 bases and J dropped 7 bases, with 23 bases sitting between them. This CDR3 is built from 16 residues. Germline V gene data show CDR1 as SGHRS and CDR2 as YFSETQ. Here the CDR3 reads CASSRNMGGGENEAFF. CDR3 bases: TGCGCCAGCAGCCGGAATATGGGGGGGGGAGAAAATGAAGCTTTCTTT.

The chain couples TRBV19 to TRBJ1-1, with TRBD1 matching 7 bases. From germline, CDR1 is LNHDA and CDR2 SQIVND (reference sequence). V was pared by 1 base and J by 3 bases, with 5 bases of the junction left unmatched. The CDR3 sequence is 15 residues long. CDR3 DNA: TGTGCCAGTAGTATAGCGGCAACAGGGGACACTGAAGCTTTCTTT. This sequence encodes CASSIAATGDTEAFF.

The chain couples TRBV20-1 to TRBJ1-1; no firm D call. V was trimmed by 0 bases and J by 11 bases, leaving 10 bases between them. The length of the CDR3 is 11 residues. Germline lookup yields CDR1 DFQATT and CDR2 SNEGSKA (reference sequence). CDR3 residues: CSARENRVAFF. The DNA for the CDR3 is TGCAGTGCTAGAGAGAACCGGGTTGCTTTCTTT.

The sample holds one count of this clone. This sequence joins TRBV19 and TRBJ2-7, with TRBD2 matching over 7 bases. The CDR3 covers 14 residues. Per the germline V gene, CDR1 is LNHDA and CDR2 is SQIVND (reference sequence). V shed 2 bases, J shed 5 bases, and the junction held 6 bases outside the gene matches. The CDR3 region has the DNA TGTGCCAGTAGTATAACTAGCGCAACGAACGAGCAGTACTTC. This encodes CASSITSATNEQYF.

CDR3 DNA: TGTGCCAGCAGGGGGGACAGGGGGCAGGAAGCTTTCTTT. This gives the protein CASRGDRGQEAFF. The chain carries TRBV6-5 and TRBJ1-1, with TRBD1 matching 12 bases. The germline CDR1 and CDR2 sequences are MNHEY and SVGAGI. After removal of 6 bases from V and 8 bases from J, the junction contained 4 bases not matched to a gene. The CDR3 has 13 residues.

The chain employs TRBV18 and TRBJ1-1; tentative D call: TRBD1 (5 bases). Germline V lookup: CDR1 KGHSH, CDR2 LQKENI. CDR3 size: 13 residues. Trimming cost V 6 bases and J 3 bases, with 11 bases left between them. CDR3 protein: CASSGGGDTEAFF. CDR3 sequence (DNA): TGTGCCAGCTCCGGGGGTGGAGACACTGAAGCTTTCTTT.

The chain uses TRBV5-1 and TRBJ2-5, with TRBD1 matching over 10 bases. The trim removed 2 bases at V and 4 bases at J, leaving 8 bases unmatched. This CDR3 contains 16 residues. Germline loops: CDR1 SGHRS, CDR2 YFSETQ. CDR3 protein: CASSLSRDRGSETQYF. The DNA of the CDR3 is TGCGCCAGCAGCTTATCCCGGGACAGGGGATCAGAGACCCAGTACTTC. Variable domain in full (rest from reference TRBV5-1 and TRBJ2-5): KAGVTQTPRYLIKTRGQQVTLSCSPISGHRSVSWYQQTPGQGLQFLFEYFSETQRNKGNFPGRFSGRQFSNSRSEMNVSTLELGDSALYLCASSLSRDRGSETQYFGPGTRLLVL.